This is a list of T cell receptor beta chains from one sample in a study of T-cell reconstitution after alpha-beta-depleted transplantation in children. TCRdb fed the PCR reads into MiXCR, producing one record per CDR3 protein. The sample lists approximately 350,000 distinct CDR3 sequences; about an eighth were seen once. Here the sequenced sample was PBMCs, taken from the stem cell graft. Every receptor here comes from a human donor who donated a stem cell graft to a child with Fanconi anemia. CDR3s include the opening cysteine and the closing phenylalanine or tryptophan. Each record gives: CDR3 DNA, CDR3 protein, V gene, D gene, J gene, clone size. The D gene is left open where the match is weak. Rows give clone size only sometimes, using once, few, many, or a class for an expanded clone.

TGTGCCAGCAGCCGTGGGTCCGACACTGAAGCTTTCTTT | CASSRGSDTEAFF | TRBV3-1 | NA | TRBJ1-1 | few
TGTGCCAGTAGTATTACTTTCTCAGCGCGCTACTATGAGCAGTTCTTC | CASSITFSARYYEQFF | TRBV19 | NA | TRBJ2-1 | few
TGCGCCAGCACCCCGGATGGGGGGCAGTACGAGCAGTACTTC | CASTPDGGQYEQYF | TRBV5-1 | NA | TRBJ2-7 | NA
TGTGCCAGTAGGGATAGCGGGGAAGTAACAGATACGCAGTATTTT | CASRDSGEVTDTQYF | TRBV19 | TRBD2 | TRBJ2-3 | few
TGTGCCAGCAGCTTACAGGGAGCCAGAAACACCATATATTTT | CASSLQGARNTIYF | TRBV12-3/TRBV12-4 | NA | TRBJ1-3 | many
TGTGCCAGCAGCTTAACGGCTAGCTACGATGAGCAGTTCTTC | CASSLTASYDEQFF | TRBV7-9 | NA | TRBJ2-1 | many
TGTGCCAGCAGCTCGGGACTAGCGGGACACAATGAGCAGTTCTTC | CASSSGLAGHNEQFF | TRBV7-2 | TRBD2 | TRBJ2-1 | few
TGTGCCAGCAGTCCGGACAGGCGACAGCCCCAGCATTTT | CASSPDRRQPQHF | TRBV6-2/TRBV6-3 | TRBD1 | TRBJ1-5 | many
TGTGCCAGCACCCCGGGACAGGGCCCCCAAGGATCCTACAATGAGCAGTTCTTC | CASTPGQGPQGSYNEQFF | TRBV12-3/TRBV12-4 | TRBD1 | TRBJ2-1 | few
TGTGCCAGCAGCTCACAGGGGGCGCATCACACCGGGGAGCTGTTTTTT | CASSSQGAHHTGELFF | TRBV7-8 | TRBD1 | TRBJ2-2 | NA
TGTGCCAGCAGCTTAGGGAGGGTAAACTCTGGAAACACCATATATTTT | CASSLGRVNSGNTIYF | TRBV7-6 | NA | TRBJ1-3 | few
TGTGCCAGCAGCTTCCTAGCGGTATACACAGATACGCAGTATTTT | CASSFLAVYTDTQYF | TRBV5-6 | TRBD2 | TRBJ2-3 | NA
TGCGCCAGCAGCACTCCCTTAGCGGGGGGGACGAACATTCAGTACTTC | CASSTPLAGGTNIQYF | TRBV5-1 | TRBD2 | TRBJ2-4 | few
TGTGCCAGCAGCTTAGTTTTAGGCGGGGGGAGGACTAATGAGCAGTTCTTC | CASSLVLGGGRTNEQFF | TRBV11-2 | TRBD2 | TRBJ2-1 | many
TGTGCCACCTCCGGGACCGGGGATACCGGGGAGCTGTTTTTT | CATSGTGDTGELFF | TRBV3-1 | NA | TRBJ2-2 | NA
TGTGCCAGCAACTCGTACGGTGACACTGAAGCTTTCTTT | CASNSYGDTEAFF | TRBV5-5 | NA | TRBJ1-1 | NA